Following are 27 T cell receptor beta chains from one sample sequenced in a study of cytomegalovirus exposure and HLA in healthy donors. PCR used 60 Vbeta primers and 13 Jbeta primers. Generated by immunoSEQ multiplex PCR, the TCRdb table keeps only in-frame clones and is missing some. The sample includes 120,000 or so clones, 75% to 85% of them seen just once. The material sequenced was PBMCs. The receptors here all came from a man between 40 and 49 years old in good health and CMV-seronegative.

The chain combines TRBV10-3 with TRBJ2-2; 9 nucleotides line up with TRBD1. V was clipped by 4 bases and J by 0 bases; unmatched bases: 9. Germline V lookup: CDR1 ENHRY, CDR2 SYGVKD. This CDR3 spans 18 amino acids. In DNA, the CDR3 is TGTGCCATCAGTGGAACAGGGGGCTCCGACCCGAACACCGGGGAGCTGTTTTTT. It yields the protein CAISGTGGSDPNTGELFF.

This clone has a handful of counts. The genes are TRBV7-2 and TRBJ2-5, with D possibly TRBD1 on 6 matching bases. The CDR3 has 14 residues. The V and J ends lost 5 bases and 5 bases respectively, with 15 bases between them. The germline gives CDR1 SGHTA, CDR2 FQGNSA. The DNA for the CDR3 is TGTGCCAGCAGCGGCGGCAGGGGACGCGAGACCCAGTACTTC. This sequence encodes CASSGGRGRETQYF.

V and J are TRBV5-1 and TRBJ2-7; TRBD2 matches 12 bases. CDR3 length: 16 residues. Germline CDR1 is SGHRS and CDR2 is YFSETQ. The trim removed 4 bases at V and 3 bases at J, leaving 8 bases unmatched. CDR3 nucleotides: TGCGCCAGCAGCGTAACCGGGACTAGCGGGCTCTACGAGCAGTACTTC. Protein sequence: CASSVTGTSGLYEQYF.

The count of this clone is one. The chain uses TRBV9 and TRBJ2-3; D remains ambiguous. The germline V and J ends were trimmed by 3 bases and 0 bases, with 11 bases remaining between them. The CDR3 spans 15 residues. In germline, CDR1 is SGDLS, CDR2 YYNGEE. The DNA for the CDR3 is TGTGCCAGCAGCGGTCGACTGTATAGCACAGATACGCAGTATTTT. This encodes CASSGRLYSTDTQYF.

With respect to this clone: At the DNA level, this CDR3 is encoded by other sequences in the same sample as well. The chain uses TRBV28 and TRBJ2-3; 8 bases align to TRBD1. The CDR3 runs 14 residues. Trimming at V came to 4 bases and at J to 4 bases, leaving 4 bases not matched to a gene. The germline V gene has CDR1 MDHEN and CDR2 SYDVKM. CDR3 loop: CASSSGQGSDTQYF. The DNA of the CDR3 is TGTGCCAGCAGTTCAGGACAGGGATCAGATACGCAGTATTTT.

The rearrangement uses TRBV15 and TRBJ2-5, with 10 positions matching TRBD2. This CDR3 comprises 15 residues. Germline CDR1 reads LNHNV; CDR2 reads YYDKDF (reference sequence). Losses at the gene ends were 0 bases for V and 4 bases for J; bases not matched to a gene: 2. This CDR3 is CATSRDRTSGETQYF. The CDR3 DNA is TGTGCCACCAGCAGAGATAGGACTAGCGGAGAGACCCAGTACTTC.

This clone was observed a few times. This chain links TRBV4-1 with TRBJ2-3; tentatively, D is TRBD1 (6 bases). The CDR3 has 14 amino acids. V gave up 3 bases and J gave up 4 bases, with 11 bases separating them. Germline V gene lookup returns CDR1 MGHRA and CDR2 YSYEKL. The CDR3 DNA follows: TGCGCCAGCAGCCAGGGGGCGGTTGCAGATACGCAGTATTTT. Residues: CASSQGAVADTQYF.

CDR3 loop: CASSRTGGTDTQYF. CDR3 DNA sequence: TGTGCCAGCAGCCGGACAGGGGGCACAGATACGCAGTATTTT. The V call is TRBV5-6, the J call TRBJ2-3; the match to TRBD1 covers 9 bases. CDR3 length: 14 amino acids. In germline, CDR1 is SGHDT, CDR2 YYEEEE. Trimming cost V 4 bases and J 1 base; bases outside gene matches: 1.

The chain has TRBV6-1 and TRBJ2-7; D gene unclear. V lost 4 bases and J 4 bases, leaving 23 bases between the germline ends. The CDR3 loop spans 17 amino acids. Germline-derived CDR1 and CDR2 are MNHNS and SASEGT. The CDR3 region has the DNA TGTGCCAGCAGTGCTACCGCTTCCCTTTCTGTCTCTTACGAGCAGTACTTC. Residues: CASSATASLSVSYEQYF.

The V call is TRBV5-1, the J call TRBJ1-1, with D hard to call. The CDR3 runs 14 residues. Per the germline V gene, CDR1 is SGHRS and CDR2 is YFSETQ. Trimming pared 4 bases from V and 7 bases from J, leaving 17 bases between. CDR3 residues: CASSPGSFRFEAFF. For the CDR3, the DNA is TGCGCCAGCAGCCCTGGGAGTTTCCGGTTTGAAGCTTTCTTT.

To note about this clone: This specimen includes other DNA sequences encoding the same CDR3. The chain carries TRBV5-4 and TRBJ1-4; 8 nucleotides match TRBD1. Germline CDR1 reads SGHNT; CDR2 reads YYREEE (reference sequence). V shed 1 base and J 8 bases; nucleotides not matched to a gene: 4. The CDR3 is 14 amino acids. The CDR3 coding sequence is TGTGCCAGCAGCTTGCAGGGGGCAGGGGAAAAACTGTTTTTT. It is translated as CASSLQGAGEKLFF.

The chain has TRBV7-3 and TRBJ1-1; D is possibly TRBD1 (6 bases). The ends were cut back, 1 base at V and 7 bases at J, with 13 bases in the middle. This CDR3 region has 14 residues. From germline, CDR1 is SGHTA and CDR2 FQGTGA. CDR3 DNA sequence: TGTGCCAGCAGCTTAAACACAGGGTTGGGTGAAGCTTTCTTT. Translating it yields CASSLNTGLGEAFF.

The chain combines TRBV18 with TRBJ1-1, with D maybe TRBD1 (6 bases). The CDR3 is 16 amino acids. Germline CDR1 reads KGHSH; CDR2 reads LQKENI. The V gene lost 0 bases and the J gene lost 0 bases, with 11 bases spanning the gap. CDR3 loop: CASSPPGTFMNTEAFF. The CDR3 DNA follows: TGTGCCAGCTCACCACCGGGGACATTCATGAACACTGAAGCTTTCTTT.

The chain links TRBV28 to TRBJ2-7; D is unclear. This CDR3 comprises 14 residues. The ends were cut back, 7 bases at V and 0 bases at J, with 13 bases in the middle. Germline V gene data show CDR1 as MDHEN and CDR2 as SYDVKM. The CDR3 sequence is CASILSPNSYEQYF. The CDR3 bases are TGTGCCAGCATACTAAGTCCGAACTCCTACGAGCAGTACTTC.

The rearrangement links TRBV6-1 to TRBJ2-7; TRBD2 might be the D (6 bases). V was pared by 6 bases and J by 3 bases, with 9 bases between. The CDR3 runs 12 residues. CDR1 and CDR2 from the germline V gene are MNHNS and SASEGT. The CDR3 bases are TGTGCCAGCAGCACCGGGAGCTACGAGCAGTACTTC. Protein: CASSTGSYEQYF.

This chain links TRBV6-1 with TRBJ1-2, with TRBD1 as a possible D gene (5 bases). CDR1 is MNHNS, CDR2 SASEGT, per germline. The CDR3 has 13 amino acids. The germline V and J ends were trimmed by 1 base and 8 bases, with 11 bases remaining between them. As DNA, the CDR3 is TGTGCCAGCAGTGAAGTAGGGGCGGGGGGCTACACCTTC. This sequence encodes CASSEVGAGGYTF.

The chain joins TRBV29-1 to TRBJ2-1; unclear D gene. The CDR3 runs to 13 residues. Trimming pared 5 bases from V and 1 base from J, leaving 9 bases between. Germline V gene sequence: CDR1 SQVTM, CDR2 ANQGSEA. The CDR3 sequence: CSVLRGSYNEQFF. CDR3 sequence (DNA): TGCAGCGTTTTACGCGGATCCTACAATGAGCAGTTCTTC.

This chain's CDR3 is CASSPGTGLSHYGYTF. CDR3 DNA: TGTGCCAGCAGTCCCGGGACAGGGCTCTCTCACTATGGCTACACCTTC. The J gene is TRBJ1-2, the V gene TRBV27, with 9 bases that match TRBD1. The CDR3 runs 16 residues. Germline V CDR1 and CDR2: MNHEY, SMNVEV (reference sequence). V gave up 5 bases and J gave up 3 bases; unmatched junction bases: 10.

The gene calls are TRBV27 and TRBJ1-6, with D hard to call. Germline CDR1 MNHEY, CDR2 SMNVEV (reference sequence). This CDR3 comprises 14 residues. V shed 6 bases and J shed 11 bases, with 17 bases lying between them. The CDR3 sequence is CASRPTSGVTPLHF. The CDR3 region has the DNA TGTGCCAGCAGACCGACGTCCGGGGTTACACCCCTCCACTTT.

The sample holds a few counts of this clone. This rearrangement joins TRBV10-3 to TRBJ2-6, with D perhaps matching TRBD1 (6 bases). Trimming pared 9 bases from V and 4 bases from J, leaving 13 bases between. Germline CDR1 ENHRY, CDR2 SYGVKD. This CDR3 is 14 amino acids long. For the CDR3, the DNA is TGTGCCATAACAGGGTTCTCAGGGGCCAACGTCCTGACTTTC. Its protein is CAITGFSGANVLTF.

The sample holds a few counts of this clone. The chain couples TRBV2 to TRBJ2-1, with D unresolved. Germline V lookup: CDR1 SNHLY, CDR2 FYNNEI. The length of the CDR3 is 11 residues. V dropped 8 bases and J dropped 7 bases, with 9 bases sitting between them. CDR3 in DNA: TGTGCCAGCGTCTTGTTGAATGAGCAGTTCTTC. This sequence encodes CASVLLNEQFF.

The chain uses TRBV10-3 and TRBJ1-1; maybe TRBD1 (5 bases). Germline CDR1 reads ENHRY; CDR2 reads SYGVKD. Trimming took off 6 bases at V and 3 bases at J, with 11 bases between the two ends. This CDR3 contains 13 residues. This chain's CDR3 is CAIRGMTDTEAFF. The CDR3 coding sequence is TGTGCCATCAGGGGGATGACAGACACTGAAGCTTTCTTT.

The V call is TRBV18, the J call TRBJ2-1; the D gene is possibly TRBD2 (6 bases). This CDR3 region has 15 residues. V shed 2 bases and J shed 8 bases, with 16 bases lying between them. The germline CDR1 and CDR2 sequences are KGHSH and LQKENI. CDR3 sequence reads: CASSPEVGGLDEQFF. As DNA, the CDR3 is TGTGCCAGCTCACCAGAGGTGGGAGGTTTGGATGAGCAGTTCTTC.

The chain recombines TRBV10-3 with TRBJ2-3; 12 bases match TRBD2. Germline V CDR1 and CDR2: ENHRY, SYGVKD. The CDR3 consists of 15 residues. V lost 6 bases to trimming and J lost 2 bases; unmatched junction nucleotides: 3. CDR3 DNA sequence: TGTGCCATCAGCCTAGCGGGGGGGTACACAGATACGCAGTATTTT. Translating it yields CAISLAGGYTDTQYF.

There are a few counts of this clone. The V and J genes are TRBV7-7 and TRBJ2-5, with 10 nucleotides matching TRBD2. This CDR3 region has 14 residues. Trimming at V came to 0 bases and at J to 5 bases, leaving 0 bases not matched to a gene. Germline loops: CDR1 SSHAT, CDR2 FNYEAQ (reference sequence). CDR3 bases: TGTGCCAGCAGCTTAGCGACTAGCGGGGAGACCCAGTACTTC. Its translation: CASSLATSGETQYF.

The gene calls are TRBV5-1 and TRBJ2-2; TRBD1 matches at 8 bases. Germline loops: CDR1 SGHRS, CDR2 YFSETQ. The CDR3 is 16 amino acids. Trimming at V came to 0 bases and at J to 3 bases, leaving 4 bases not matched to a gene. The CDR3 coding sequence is TGCGCCAGCAGCTTGGCCCAGGGGGCAGACACCGGGGAGCTGTTTTTT. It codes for CASSLAQGADTGELFF.

The CDR3 loop is CASKSTSGGASDTQYF. The CDR3 bases are TGTGCCAGCAAGTCGACTAGCGGGGGGGCTTCAGATACGCAGTATTTT. This chain links TRBV2 with TRBJ2-3; 14 nucleotides agree with TRBD2. Losses at the gene ends were 7 bases for V and 4 bases for J; bases not matched to a gene: 7. This CDR3 spans 16 amino acids. Germline CDR1 and CDR2: SNHLY and FYNNEI. The whole variable domain, remainder taken from reference TRBV2 and TRBJ2-3, is EPEVTQTPSHQVTQMGQEVILRCVPISNHLYFYWYRQILGQKVEFLVSFYNNEISEKSEIFDDQFSVERPDGSNFTLKIRSTKLEDSAMYFCASKSTSGGASDTQYFGPGTRLTVL.